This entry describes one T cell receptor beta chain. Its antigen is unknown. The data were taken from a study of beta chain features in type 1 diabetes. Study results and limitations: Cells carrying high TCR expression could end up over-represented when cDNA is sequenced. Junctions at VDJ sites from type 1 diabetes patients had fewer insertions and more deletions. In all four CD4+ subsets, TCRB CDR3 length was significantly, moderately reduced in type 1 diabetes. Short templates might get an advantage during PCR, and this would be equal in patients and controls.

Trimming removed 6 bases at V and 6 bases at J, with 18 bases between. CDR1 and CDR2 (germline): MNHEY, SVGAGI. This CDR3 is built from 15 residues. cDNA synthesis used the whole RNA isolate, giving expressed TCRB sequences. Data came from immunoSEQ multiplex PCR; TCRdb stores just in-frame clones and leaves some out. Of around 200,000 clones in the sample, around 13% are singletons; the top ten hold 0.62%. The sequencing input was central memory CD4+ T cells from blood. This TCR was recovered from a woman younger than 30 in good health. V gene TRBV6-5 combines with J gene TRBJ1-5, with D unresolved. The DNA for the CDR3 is TGTGCCAGCAGATCAGCCTCTCAAGGCGGTCAGCCCCAGCATTTT. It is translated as CASRSASQGGQPQHF.